The 9 T cell receptor beta chains below all came from one sample that was sequenced in a study of shared clonotypes between healthy human individuals. Some clones are missing from TCRdb's copy, which holds only in-frame ones; the method was immunoSEQ multiplex PCR. This sample yields some 2 million clones, of which approximately 94% are seen a single time; 1% to 1.5% belongs to the top ten. CD45RO negativity and positive selection for CCR7 defined naive CD8 cells, a population that excluded terminally differentiated effector memory CD45RA+ cells. The sequenced sample was naive CD8+ T cells sorted from blood. The source is a man between 18 and 29 years old in good health.

The V gene is TRBV5-5, the J gene TRBJ2-3; D gene uncertain. Trimming left V 3 bases short and J 2 bases short, with 16 bases between. The length of the CDR3 is 16 residues. Germline V CDR1 and CDR2: SGHKS, YYEKEE (reference sequence). CDR3 nucleotides: TGTGCCAGCAGCTCGTCCAGCCTGAAGCACACAGATACGCAGTATTTT. Its protein product is CASSSSSLKHTDTQYF.

This rearrangement joins TRBV5-6 to TRBJ2-3; 8 nucleotides match TRBD2. Trimming at V came to 4 bases and at J to 2 bases, leaving 6 bases not matched to a gene. Germline CDR1 and CDR2: SGHDT and YYEEEE. The CDR3 has 15 residues. The CDR3 region is CASSLTSGNTDTQYF. DNA of the CDR3: TGTGCCAGCAGCCTTACTAGCGGAAACACAGATACGCAGTATTTT.

The chain has TRBV15 and TRBJ2-1, with D perhaps TRBD2 (6 bases). The V gene's germline CDR1 is LNHNV and CDR2 YYDKDF (reference sequence). This CDR3 is 16 amino acids long. V dropped 8 bases and J dropped 0 bases, with 17 bases sitting between them. The CDR3 loop is CATRSLAGSSYNEQFF. CDR3 coding DNA: TGTGCCACCCGTTCCCTGGCGGGGAGCTCCTACAATGAGCAGTTCTTC.

V and J are TRBV19 and TRBJ1-2, with D perhaps matching TRBD1 (5 bases). Trimming pared 7 bases from V and 6 bases from J, leaving 9 bases between. Germline values: CDR1 LNHDA, CDR2 SQIVND (reference sequence). CDR3 length equals 11 residues. CDR3: CASIGGDGYTF. The CDR3 DNA reads TGTGCCAGTATCGGGGGGGATGGCTACACCTTC.

The V call is TRBV5-4, the J call TRBJ2-7; either TRBD1 or TRBD2 may fit D (6 bases each). Trimming shortened V by 3 bases and J by 2 bases, and 15 bases separated the two germline ends. CDR1 and CDR2 (germline): SGHNT, YYREEE (reference sequence). CDR3 length: 15 amino acids. The CDR3 here is CASSSLLGGPYEQYF. The CDR3 bases are TGTGCCAGCAGCTCGCTTTTAGGGGGGCCCTACGAGCAGTACTTC.

The chain has TRBV6-1 and TRBJ1-3; no clear D gene. Germline lookup yields CDR1 MNHNS and CDR2 SASEGT. V dropped 2 bases and J dropped 2 bases, with 10 bases sitting between them. The CDR3 has 15 residues. CDR3 sequence: CASSEYWAPGNTIYF. CDR3 DNA sequence: TGTGCCAGCAGTGAATATTGGGCACCTGGAAACACCATATATTTT.

V is TRBV19 and J is TRBJ1-5, with TRBD1 as a possible D gene (5 bases). CDR1 and CDR2 from the germline V gene are LNHDA and SQIVND (reference sequence). Trimming left V 5 bases short and J 3 bases short, with 14 bases between. The CDR3 is 15 residues long. The CDR3 DNA sequence: TGTGCCAGTAGTCCGGCAGGGCTGTTCAATCAGCCCCAGCATTTT. Translated, it gives CASSPAGLFNQPQHF. The full variable domain, rest sourced from reference TRBV19 and TRBJ1-5, is DGGITQSPKYLFRKEGQNVTLSCEQNLNHDAMYWYRQDPGQGLRLIYYSQIVNDFQKGDIAEGYSVSREKKESFPLTVTSAQKNPTAFYLCASSPAGLFNQPQHFGDGTRLSIL.

The chain recombines TRBV5-1 with TRBJ2-3; a weak D match, TRBD2 (5 bases). CDR1 and CDR2 (germline): SGHRS, YFSETQ. CDR3 length: 15 residues. V gave up 0 bases and J gave up 2 bases, with 10 bases separating them. DNA of the CDR3: TGCGCCAGCAGCTTGGCCGTGAGGGACACAGATACGCAGTATTTT. Protein sequence: CASSLAVRDTDTQYF.

V gene TRBV4-3 combines with J gene TRBJ2-7; D gene ambiguous. V was pared by 0 bases and J by 5 bases, with 26 bases between. The CDR3 is 19 residues long. The germline V gene has CDR1 LGHNA and CDR2 YSLEER. The CDR3 coding sequence is TGCGCCAGCAGCCAAGACGCGCTCGGAGCGTGGGGTGCCCTTGACGAGCAGTACTTC. This sequence encodes CASSQDALGAWGALDEQYF.